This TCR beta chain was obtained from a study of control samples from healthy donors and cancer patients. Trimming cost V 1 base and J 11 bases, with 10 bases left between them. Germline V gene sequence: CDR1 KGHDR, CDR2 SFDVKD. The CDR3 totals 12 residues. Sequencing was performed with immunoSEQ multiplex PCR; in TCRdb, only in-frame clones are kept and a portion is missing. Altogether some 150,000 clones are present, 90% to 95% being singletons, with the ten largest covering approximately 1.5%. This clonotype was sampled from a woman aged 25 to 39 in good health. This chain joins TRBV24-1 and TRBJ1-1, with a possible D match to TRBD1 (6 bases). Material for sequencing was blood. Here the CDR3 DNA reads TGTGCCACCAGTGATTTTACAGGGCGGGCTTTCTTT. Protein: CATSDFTGRAFF.